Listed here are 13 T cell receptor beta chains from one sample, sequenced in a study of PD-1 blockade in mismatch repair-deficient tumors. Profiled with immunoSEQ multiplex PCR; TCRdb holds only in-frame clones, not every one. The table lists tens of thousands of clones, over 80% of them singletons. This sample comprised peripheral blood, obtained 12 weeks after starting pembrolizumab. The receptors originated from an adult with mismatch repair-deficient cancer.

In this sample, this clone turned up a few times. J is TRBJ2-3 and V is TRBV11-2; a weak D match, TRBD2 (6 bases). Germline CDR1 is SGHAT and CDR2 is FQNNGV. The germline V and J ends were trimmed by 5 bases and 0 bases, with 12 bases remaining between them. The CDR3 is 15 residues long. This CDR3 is CASSRWGESTDTQYF. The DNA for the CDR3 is TGTGCCAGCAGCCGATGGGGGGAAAGCACAGATACGCAGTATTTT. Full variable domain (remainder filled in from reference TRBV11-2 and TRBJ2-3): EAGVAQSPRYKIIEKRQSVAFWCNPISGHATLYWYQQILGQGPKLLIQFQNNGVVDDSQLPKDRFSAERLKGVDSTLKIQPAKLEDSAVYLCASSRWGESTDTQYFGPGTRLTVL.

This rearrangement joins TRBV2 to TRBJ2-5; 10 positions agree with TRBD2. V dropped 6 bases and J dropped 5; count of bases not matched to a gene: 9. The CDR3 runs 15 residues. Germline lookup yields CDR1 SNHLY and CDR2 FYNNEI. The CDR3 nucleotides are TGTGCCAGCAGAGGGACTAGCGTCGGACGGGAGACCCAGTACTTC. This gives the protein CASRGTSVGRETQYF.

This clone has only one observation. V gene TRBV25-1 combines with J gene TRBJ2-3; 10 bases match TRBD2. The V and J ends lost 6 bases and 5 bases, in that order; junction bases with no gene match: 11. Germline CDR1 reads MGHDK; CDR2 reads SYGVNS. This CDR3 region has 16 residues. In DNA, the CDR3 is TGTGCCAGCAGCCCTTCTAGCGGGAGTGTTGGAGATACGCAGTATTTT. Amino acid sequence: CASSPSSGSVGDTQYF.

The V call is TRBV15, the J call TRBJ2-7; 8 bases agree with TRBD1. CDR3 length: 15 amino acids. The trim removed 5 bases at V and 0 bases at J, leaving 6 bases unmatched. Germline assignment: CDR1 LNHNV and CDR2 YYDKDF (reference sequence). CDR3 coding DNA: TGTGCCACCAGCGAGACAGGGGACAGCTCCTACGAGCAGTACTTC. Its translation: CATSETGDSSYEQYF. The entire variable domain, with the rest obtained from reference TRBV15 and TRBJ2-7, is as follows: DAMVIQNPRYQVTQFGKPVTLSCSQTLNHNVMYWYQQKSSQAPKLLFHYYDKDFNNEADTPDNFQSRRPNTSFCFLDIRSPGLGDTAMYLCATSETGDSSYEQYFGPGTRLTVT.

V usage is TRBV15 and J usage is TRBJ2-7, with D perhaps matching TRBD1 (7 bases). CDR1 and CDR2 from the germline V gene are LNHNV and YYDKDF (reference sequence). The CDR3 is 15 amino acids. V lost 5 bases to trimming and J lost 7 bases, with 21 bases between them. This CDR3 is CATSYGGRGDGEQYF. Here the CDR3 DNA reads TGTGCCACCAGCTATGGTGGCAGGGGGGATGGGGAGCAGTACTTC.

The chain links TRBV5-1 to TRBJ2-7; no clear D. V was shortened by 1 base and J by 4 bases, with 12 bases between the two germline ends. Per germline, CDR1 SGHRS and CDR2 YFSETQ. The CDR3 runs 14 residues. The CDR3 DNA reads TGCGCCAGCAGCTTGTCGGCAGGCATGTACGAGCAGTACTTC. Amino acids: CASSLSAGMYEQYF. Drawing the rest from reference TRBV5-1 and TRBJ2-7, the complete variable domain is KAGVTQTPRYLIKTRGQQVTLSCSPISGHRSVSWYQQTPGQGLQFLFEYFSETQRNKGNFPGRFSGRQFSNSRSEMNVSTLELGDSALYLCASSLSAGMYEQYFGPGTRLTVT.

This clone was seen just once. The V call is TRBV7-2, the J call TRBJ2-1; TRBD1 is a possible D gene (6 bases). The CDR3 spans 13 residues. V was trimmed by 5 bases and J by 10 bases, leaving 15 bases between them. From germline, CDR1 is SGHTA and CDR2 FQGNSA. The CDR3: CASSQGHWSEQFF. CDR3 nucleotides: TGTGCCAGCAGCCAGGGACATTGGTCCGAGCAGTTCTTC.

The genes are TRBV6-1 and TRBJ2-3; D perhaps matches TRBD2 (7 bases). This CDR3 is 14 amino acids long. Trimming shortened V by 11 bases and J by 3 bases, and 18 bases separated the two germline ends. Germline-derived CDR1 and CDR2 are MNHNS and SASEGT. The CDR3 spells CAAVGGGRTDTQYF. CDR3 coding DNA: TGTGCCGCCGTGGGGGGCGGGAGAACAGATACGCAGTATTTT.

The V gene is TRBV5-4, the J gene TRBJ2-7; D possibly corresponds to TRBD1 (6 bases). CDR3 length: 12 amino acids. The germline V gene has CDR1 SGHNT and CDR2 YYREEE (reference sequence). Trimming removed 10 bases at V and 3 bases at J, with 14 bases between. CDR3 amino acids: CAWGRWSYEQYF. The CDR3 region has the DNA TGTGCCTGGGGGCGGTGGAGCTACGAGCAGTACTTC.

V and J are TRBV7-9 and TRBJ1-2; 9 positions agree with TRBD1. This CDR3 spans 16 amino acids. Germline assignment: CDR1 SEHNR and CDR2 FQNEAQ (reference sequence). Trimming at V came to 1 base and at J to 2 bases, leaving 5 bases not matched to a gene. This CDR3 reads CASSLDPGQGNYGYTF. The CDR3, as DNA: TGTGCCAGCAGCTTAGACCCGGGACAGGGAAACTATGGCTACACCTTC. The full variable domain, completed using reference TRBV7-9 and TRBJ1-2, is DTGVSQNPRHKITKRGQNVTFRCDPISEHNRLYWYRQTLGQGPEFLTYFQNEAQLEKSRLLSDRFSAERPKGSFSTLEIQRTEQGDSAMYLCASSLDPGQGNYGYTFGSGTRLTVV.

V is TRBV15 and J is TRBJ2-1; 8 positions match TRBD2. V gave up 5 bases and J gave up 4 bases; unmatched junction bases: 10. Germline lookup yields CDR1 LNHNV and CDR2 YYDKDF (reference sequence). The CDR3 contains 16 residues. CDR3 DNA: TGTGCCACCAGCTGGAAGCCGGGACTAGGGTACAATGAGCAGTTCTTC. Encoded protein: CATSWKPGLGYNEQFF.

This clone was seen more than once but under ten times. This CDR3 is CASSLIGPQVSAAGDEQFF. Here the CDR3 DNA reads TGCGCCAGCAGCTTGATTGGCCCACAGGTTTCGGCCGCCGGGGATGAGCAGTTCTTC. The chain carries TRBV5-1 and TRBJ2-1; D may correspond to TRBD1 or TRBD2 (5 bases each). This CDR3 is built from 19 residues. V was cut by 1 base and J by 8 bases, with 28 bases left in between. Germline V gives CDR1 SGHRS, CDR2 YFSETQ.

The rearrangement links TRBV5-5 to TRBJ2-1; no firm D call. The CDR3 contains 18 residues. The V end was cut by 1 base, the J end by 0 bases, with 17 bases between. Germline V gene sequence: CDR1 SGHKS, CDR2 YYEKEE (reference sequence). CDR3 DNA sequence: TGTGCCAGCAGCTTGCCCATTCGAGTGTCGAGCTCCTACAATGAGCAGTTCTTC. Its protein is CASSLPIRVSSSYNEQFF.